The sample holds many counts of the clone carrying this T cell receptor beta chain. Its antigen is as yet unknown. Each person with ophthalmopathy scored at least 3 on the Clinical Activity Score, reached NOSPECS grade 4 or higher, and had been ill under 3 months. Out of less than 12 ml of fresh peripheral blood came the PBMCs. The data are from a study of T cells in Graves' hyperthyroidism and ophthalmopathy. CDR1 is GTSNPN, CDR2 SVGIG, per germline (reference sequence). This CDR3 spans 15 amino acids. V shed 4 bases and J 5 bases; nucleotides not matched to a gene: 7. Amplified TCR beta CDR3 regions came from RNA transcripts. HTBI primers were used for first-round RT-PCR of the TCR CDR3. One entry per CDR3 protein, called by TCRdb with MiXCR from the multiplex PCR reads. The top ten clones hold around 17% of a sample with over 450,000 distinct CDR3 sequences, 17% of them seen once. The study, taken as a whole, reports: Model predictions of ophthalmopathy came a median approximately 6.5 months before onset. Blood also contained most expanded thyroid clonotypes above 0.001.

Material for sequencing was blood. This receptor was obtained from a woman aged 18-29 years with Graves' ophthalmopathy. The J gene is TRBJ2-3, the V gene TRBV30, with 12 nucleotides matching TRBD2. The CDR3: CAWTLAGGRIDTQYF. The CDR3 region has the DNA TGTGCCTGGACCCTAGCGGGGGGGCGAATAGATACGCAGTATTTT.